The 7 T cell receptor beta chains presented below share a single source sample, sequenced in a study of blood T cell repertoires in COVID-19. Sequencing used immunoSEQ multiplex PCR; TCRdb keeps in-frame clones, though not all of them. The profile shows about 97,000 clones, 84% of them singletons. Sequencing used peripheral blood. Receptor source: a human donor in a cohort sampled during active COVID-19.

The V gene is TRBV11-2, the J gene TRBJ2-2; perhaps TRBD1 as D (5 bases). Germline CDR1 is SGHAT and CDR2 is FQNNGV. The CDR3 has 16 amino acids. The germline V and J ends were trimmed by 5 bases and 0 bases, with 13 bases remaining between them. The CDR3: CASSPRSGSNTGELFF. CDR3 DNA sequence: TGTGCCAGCAGCCCGAGATCAGGGTCGAACACCGGGGAGCTGTTTTTT. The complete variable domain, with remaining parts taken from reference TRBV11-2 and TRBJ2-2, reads EAGVAQSPRYKIIEKRQSVAFWCNPISGHATLYWYQQILGQGPKLLIQFQNNGVVDDSQLPKDRFSAERLKGVDSTLKIQPAKLEDSAVYLCASSPRSGSNTGELFFGEGSRLTVL.

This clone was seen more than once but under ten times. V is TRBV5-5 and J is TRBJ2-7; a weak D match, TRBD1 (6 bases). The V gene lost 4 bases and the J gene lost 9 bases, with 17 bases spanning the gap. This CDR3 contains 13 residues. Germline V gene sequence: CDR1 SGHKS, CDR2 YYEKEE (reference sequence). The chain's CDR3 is CASSVGTPGRQYF. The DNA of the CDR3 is TGTGCCAGCAGCGTTGGGACACCGGGTAGGCAGTACTTC. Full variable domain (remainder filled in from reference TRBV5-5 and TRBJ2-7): DAGVTQSPTHLIKTRGQQVTLRCSPISGHKSVSWYQQVLGQGPQFIFQYYEKEERGRGNFPDRFSARQFPNYSSELNVNALLLGDSALYLCASSVGTPGRQYFGPGTRLTVT.

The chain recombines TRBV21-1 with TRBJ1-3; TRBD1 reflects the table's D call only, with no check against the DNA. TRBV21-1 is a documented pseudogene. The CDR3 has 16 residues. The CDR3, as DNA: TGTGCCAGCAGCAAATACAGCTCCGCCTCTGGAAACACCATATATTTT. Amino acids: CASSKYSSASGNTIYF.

The CDR3 loop reads CASNTDRGNEQFF. The CDR3 bases are TGTGCCAGCAATACGGACAGGGGCAATGAGCAGTTCTTC. V is TRBV2 and J is TRBJ2-1; 9 positions match TRBD1. With V trimmed by 7 bases and J by 6 bases, 4 bases remained unmatched. Per the germline V gene, CDR1 is SNHLY and CDR2 is FYNNEI. This CDR3 contains 13 residues.

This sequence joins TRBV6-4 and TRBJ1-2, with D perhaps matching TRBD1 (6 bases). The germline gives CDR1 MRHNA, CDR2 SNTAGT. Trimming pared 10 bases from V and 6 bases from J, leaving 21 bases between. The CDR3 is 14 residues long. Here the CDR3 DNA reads TGTGCCACCCTCGGCGGGGGGCTTTGGAATGGCTACACCTTC. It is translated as CATLGGGLWNGYTF.

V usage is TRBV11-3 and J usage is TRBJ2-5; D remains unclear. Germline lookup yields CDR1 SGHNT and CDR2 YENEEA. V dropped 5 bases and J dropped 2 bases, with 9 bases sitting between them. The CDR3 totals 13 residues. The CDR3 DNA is TGTGCCAGCAGCCAACGGCGGCAAGAGACCCAGTACTTC. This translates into CASSQRRQETQYF.

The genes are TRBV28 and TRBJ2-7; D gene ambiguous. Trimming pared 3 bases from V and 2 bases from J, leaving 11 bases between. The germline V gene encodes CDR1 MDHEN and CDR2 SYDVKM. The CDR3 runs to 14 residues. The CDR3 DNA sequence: TGTGCCAGCAGTTTGAGATATGAGACCTACGAGCAGTACTTC. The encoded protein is CASSLRYETYEQYF.